This T cell receptor beta chain was recorded in a study of blood T cell repertoires in COVID-19. TCRdb keeps only in-frame clones here, not all; method: immunoSEQ multiplex PCR. The sample includes 300,000 to 350,000 clones, 90% seen only once; the top ten take around 4.5%. V was cut by 5 bases and J by 4 bases, with 12 bases left in between. The CDR3 loop spans 14 amino acids. CDR1 MDHEN and CDR2 SYDVKM come from the germline V gene. This TCR was sampled from a woman aged 18-30 years with acute COVID-19. The sequenced sample was PBMCs or T cells enriched from blood (not recorded which). The rearrangement uses TRBV28 and TRBJ1-5, with D possibly matching TRBD1 (6 bases). The CDR3 coding sequence is TGTGCCAGCAGTCTAAACAGGGATAATCAGCCCCAGCATTTT. Its translation: CASSLNRDNQPQHF.